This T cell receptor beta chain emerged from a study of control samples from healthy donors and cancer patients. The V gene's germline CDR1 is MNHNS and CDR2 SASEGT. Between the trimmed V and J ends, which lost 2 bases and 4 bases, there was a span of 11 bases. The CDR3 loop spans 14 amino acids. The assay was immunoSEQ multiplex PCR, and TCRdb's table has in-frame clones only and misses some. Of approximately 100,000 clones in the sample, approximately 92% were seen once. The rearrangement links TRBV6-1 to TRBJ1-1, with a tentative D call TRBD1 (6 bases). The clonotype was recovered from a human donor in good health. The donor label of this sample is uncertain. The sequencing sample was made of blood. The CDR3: CASSESGTSTEAFF. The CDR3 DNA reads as TGTGCCAGCAGTGAATCCGGGACAAGCACTGAAGCTTTCTTT.